Given below is one T cell receptor beta chain in context. Germline loops: CDR1 LNHDA, CDR2 SQIVND (reference sequence). The CDR3 extends over 15 amino acids. Trimming left V 5 bases short and J 1 base short, with 13 bases between. The entry originates in a study of blood T cell repertoires in COVID-19. The repertoire was sequenced with immunoSEQ multiplex PCR; TCRdb's copy has only in-frame clones and lacks some. The sample carries approximately 97,000 clones, around 84% recorded once. Material for sequencing was peripheral blood. This sequence joins TRBV19 and TRBJ2-3; no clear D. The receptor was isolated from a human donor in a cohort sampled during active COVID-19. Here the CDR3 DNA reads TGTGCCAGTAGTCCTAGGCTTTTGGGCACAGATACGCAGTATTTT. It translates to CASSPRLLGTDTQYF. Full variable domain (rest looked up from reference TRBV19 and TRBJ2-3): DGGITQSPKYLFRKEGQNVTLSCEQNLNHDAMYWYRQDPGQGLRLIYYSQIVNDFQKGDIAEGYSVSREKKESFPLTVTSAQKNPTAFYLCASSPRLLGTDTQYFGPGTRLTVL.